One sample yielded the 24 T cell receptor beta chains listed below, sequenced in a study of blood T cell repertoires in COVID-19. Profiling relied on immunoSEQ multiplex PCR, and the TCRdb table lists in-frame clones only, not all of them. The sample holds 95,000 to 100,000 clones, about 85% seen once. Sample: peripheral blood. Every receptor here comes from a woman aged 70-85 years with active or convalescent COVID-19.

The CDR3 is CASSFEGLDTDTQYF. CDR3 DNA: TGCGCCAGCAGCTTCGAGGGTTTGGACACAGATACGCAGTATTTT. This rearrangement joins TRBV5-1 to TRBJ2-3, with D perhaps matching TRBD2 (5 bases). CDR1 is SGHRS and CDR2 is YFSETQ in the germline V gene. Trimming removed 2 bases at V and 2 bases at J, with 12 bases between. The CDR3 extends over 15 amino acids.

The chain combines TRBV4-1 with TRBJ2-7; D is possibly TRBD1 (6 bases). The CDR3 covers 17 residues. The V and J ends lost 0 bases and 4 bases respectively, with 19 bases between them. Germline-derived CDR1 and CDR2 are MGHRA and YSYEKL. CDR3 sequence: CASSQDFRGRGSYEQYF. In DNA, the CDR3 is TGCGCCAGCAGCCAAGATTTTCGGGGCAGGGGAAGTTACGAGCAGTACTTC.

The rearrangement joins TRBV18 to TRBJ2-1; 9 bases match TRBD2. There are 16 residues in the CDR3. The germline CDR1 and CDR2 sequences are KGHSH and LQKENI. The ends lost 0 bases at V and 3 bases at J; junction bases unmatched: 3. This chain's CDR3 is CASSPPSGGNYNEQFF. The CDR3, as DNA: TGTGCCAGCTCACCACCGAGCGGGGGGAACTACAATGAGCAGTTCTTC.

This clone was observed once. The chain is built from TRBV6-1 and TRBJ1-1, with a possible D match to TRBD1 (6 bases). CDR3 length: 14 amino acids. Germline V gene lookup returns CDR1 MNHNS and CDR2 SASEGT. V was pared by 7 bases and J by 0 bases, with 12 bases between. CDR3 sequence (DNA): TGTGCCAGCAAACAGGGACCCATGAACACTGAAGCTTTCTTT. Its protein is CASKQGPMNTEAFF.

CDR3 protein: CASSVVPGDNEAFF. The CDR3 DNA reads TGTGCCAGCAGCGTCGTACCGGGGGATAACGAAGCTTTCTTT. The chain has TRBV9 and TRBJ1-1; TRBD1 might be the D (5 bases). Trimming cost V 2 bases and J 8 bases, with 16 bases left between them. The germline gives CDR1 SGDLS, CDR2 YYNGEE. This CDR3 spans 14 amino acids.

V gene TRBV19 combines with J gene TRBJ1-3; perhaps TRBD1 as D (6 bases). The CDR3 totals 18 residues. Trimming pared 3 bases from V and 1 base from J, leaving 19 bases between. CDR1 and CDR2 (germline): LNHDA, SQIVND (reference sequence). The CDR3 DNA reads as TGTGCCAGTAGTATTAGGGACACCCCATTGGGTTCTGGAAACACCATATATTTT. It encodes CASSIRDTPLGSGNTIYF.

This chain joins TRBV3-1 (or the pseudogene TRBV3-2) and TRBJ2-6; D gene ambiguous. V was trimmed by 3 bases and J by 0 bases, leaving 12 bases between them. CDR3 length: 17 amino acids. Germline CDR1 LGHDT, CDR2 YNNKEL (reference sequence). This CDR3 reads CASSQASYFSGANVLTF. In DNA form, the CDR3 reads TGTGCCAGCAGCCAGGCCAGTTATTTCTCTGGGGCCAACGTCCTGACTTTC.

The chain links TRBV2 to TRBJ2-3; perhaps TRBD2 as D (6 bases). Trimming shortened V by 4 bases and J by 0 bases, and 11 bases separated the two germline ends. The CDR3 has 15 residues. Germline V gives CDR1 SNHLY, CDR2 FYNNEI. Here the CDR3 DNA reads TGTGCCAGCAGTGCCGGGACTCATAGCACAGATACGCAGTATTTT. Translated: CASSAGTHSTDTQYF.

The chain is built from TRBV19 and TRBJ1-3, with TRBD1 identical over 8 bases. The CDR3 totals 17 residues. Per germline, CDR1 LNHDA and CDR2 SQIVND (reference sequence). The V and J ends lost 5 bases and 0 bases, in that order; junction bases with no gene match: 9. CDR3 sequence reads: CASSLPGQAVSGNTIYF. DNA for the CDR3: TGTGCCAGTAGTTTGCCGGGACAGGCTGTCTCTGGAAACACCATATATTTT.

This chain links TRBV7-9 with TRBJ2-7; the D is unclear. Germline loops: CDR1 SEHNR, CDR2 FQNEAQ (reference sequence). This CDR3 comprises 13 residues. V was cut by 1 base and J by 3 bases, with 7 bases left in between. CDR3 sequence: CASSLGSNYEQYF. DNA for the CDR3: TGTGCCAGCAGCTTAGGTTCTAACTACGAGCAGTACTTC.

V gene TRBV6-5 combines with J gene TRBJ2-7; D gene unclear. Trimming took 7 bases from V and 3 from J, leaving 13 bases between them. Germline values: CDR1 MNHEY, CDR2 SVGAGI. This CDR3 contains 13 residues. The CDR3 protein is CASTEQRGYEQYF. In DNA form, the CDR3 reads TGTGCCAGCACCGAGCAGAGAGGCTACGAGCAGTACTTC.

V gene TRBV28 combines with J gene TRBJ1-3; tentatively, D is TRBD1 (6 bases). Trimming took off 7 bases at V and 0 bases at J, with 16 bases between the two ends. The CDR3 is 16 residues long. The germline gives CDR1 MDHEN, CDR2 SYDVKM. As DNA, the CDR3 is TGTGCCAGCAATTCACAGGGCGATCTCTCTGGAAACACCATATATTTT. It translates to CASNSQGDLSGNTIYF.

This clone was recorded once. V and J are TRBV3-1 (or the pseudogene TRBV3-2) and TRBJ2-7; 12 bases line up with TRBD2. After removal of 3 bases from V and 0 bases from J, the junction contained 9 bases not matched to a gene. In germline, CDR1 is LGHDT, CDR2 YNNKEL (reference sequence). The CDR3 runs 18 residues. CDR3 protein: CASSHTSGGRTRSYEQYF. The CDR3, as DNA: TGTGCCAGCAGCCATACTAGCGGGGGGCGAACCCGCTCCTACGAGCAGTACTTC.

Here the CDR3 reads CASSFRQGPSNQPQHF. In DNA, the CDR3 is TGTGCCAGCAGCTTCCGACAGGGTCCAAGCAATCAGCCCCAGCATTTT. J is TRBJ1-5 and V is TRBV7-2; the match to TRBD1 covers 7 bases. The CDR3 runs to 16 residues. The ends lost 3 bases at V and 1 base at J; junction bases unmatched: 6. The germline V gene has CDR1 SGHTA and CDR2 FQGNSA.

The chain couples TRBV27 to TRBJ2-5; 9 nucleotides agree with TRBD1. From germline, CDR1 is MNHEY and CDR2 SMNVEV (reference sequence). The CDR3 totals 15 residues. V gave up 2 bases and J gave up 4 bases; unmatched junction bases: 5. The DNA of the CDR3 is TGTGCCAGCAGTTTAGGGGGACAGGGAAGAGAGACCCAGTACTTC. Translating gives CASSLGGQGRETQYF.

The chain recombines TRBV6-6 with TRBJ2-3, with 13 bases matching TRBD2. The CDR3 sequence is 16 residues long. V lost 6 bases, J lost 1 base, and 4 bases stayed unmatched. Germline V gene data show CDR1 as MNHNY and CDR2 as SVGAGI (reference sequence). The CDR3 loop reads CASSRLAGGGTDTQYF. The CDR3 nucleotides read TGTGCCAGCAGCCGACTAGCGGGGGGTGGCACAGATACGCAGTATTTT.

This rearrangement joins TRBV7-2 to TRBJ1-2, with 7 bases matching TRBD1. V lost 1 base to trimming and J lost 7 bases; unmatched junction nucleotides: 9. The CDR3 consists of 15 residues. Germline values: CDR1 SGHTA, CDR2 FQGNSA. CDR3 in DNA: TGTGCCAGCAGCTTAGGCTACGAGACAGGGTTTGGCTACACCTTC. Translation: CASSLGYETGFGYTF.

The chain is built from TRBV5-1 and TRBJ2-7; D is possibly TRBD1 (5 bases). V was trimmed by 0 bases and J by 9 bases, leaving 19 bases between them. In germline, CDR1 is SGHRS, CDR2 YFSETQ. This CDR3 has 15 residues. CDR3 bases: TGCGCCAGCAGCTTGGGCACAGGACCTCTACGAGGGCAGTACTTC. It yields the protein CASSLGTGPLRGQYF.

This chain connects TRBV10-1 to TRBJ2-5; D possibly corresponds to TRBD1 (5 bases). CDR3 length: 12 residues. V shed 9 bases and J shed 5 bases, with 13 bases lying between them. The V gene's germline CDR1 is WNHNN and CDR2 SYGVQD (reference sequence). CDR3 amino acids: CASNRKGETQYF. CDR3 in DNA: TGCGCCAGTAACAGGAAAGGGGAGACCCAGTACTTC.

The chain carries TRBV7-8 and TRBJ1-6; D is ambiguous. CDR1 is SGHVS and CDR2 is FQNEAQ in the germline V gene. This CDR3 is built from 12 residues. Trimming took 5 bases from V and 11 from J, leaving 10 bases between them. Written as DNA, the CDR3 is TGTGCCAGCAGCGGCCCAGCGGCACCCCTCCACTTT. This codes for CASSGPAAPLHF.

This chain joins TRBV18 and TRBJ2-3; D is possibly TRBD2 (5 bases). CDR1 and CDR2 (germline): KGHSH, LQKENI. The ends were cut back, 2 bases at V and 3 bases at J, with 9 bases in the middle. The CDR3 spans 14 residues. CDR3 sequence: CASSPNGMTDTQYF. The CDR3 nucleotides are TGTGCCAGCTCACCAAACGGGATGACAGATACGCAGTATTTT.

This sequence joins TRBV7-2 and TRBJ2-5; 7 positions match TRBD1. J was trimmed by 3 bases and V by 3 bases; bases with no gene match: 7. CDR3 length: 15 amino acids. Germline V gene lookup returns CDR1 SGHTA and CDR2 FQGNSA. The CDR3 sequence: CASSFAAGTEETQYF. DNA of the CDR3: TGTGCCAGCAGCTTTGCCGCCGGGACAGAAGAGACCCAGTACTTC. The variable domain in full, with the rest retrieved from reference TRBV7-2 and TRBJ2-5, is GAGVSQSPSNKVTEKGKDVELRCDPISGHTALYWYRQSLGQGLEFLIYFQGNSAPDKSGLPSDRFSAERTGGSVSTLTIQRTQQEDSAVYLCASSFAAGTEETQYFGPGTRLLVL.

The chain carries TRBV18 and TRBJ1-4; a possible D gene is TRBD1 (6 bases). This CDR3 is 15 amino acids long. Germline loops: CDR1 KGHSH, CDR2 LQKENI. V was trimmed by 3 bases and J by 7 bases, leaving 15 bases between them. CDR3 protein: CASSPIAGASEKLFF. CDR3 nucleotides: TGTGCCAGCTCACCGATTGCGGGGGCAAGTGAAAAACTGTTTTTT.

V usage is TRBV5-1 and J usage is TRBJ2-7; TRBD2 is a possible D gene (5 bases). The CDR3 covers 15 residues. Germline lookup yields CDR1 SGHRS and CDR2 YFSETQ. The V and J ends lost 4 bases and 2 bases respectively, with 16 bases between them. CDR3 protein: CASSPTSPAAYEQYF. The CDR3 DNA reads TGCGCCAGCAGCCCAACCAGCCCAGCGGCCTACGAGCAGTACTTC.